These T cell receptor beta chains were read from a single sample in a study of blood T cell repertoires in COVID-19. Assay used: immunoSEQ multiplex PCR; TCRdb lists only in-frame clones, some missing. The sample has a few hundred thousand clones; 80% to 90% are singletons. The sequenced material came from peripheral blood. The receptors come from a man aged 25 to 40 with active or convalescent COVID-19. Both conserved end residues are part of each CDR3. Each record gives: D gene, clone size, J gene, V gene, CDR3 length, CDR3 DNA, CDR3 protein. The D gene is left open where the match is weak. A row's size may be missing; if present it is once, few, many or a size class.

NA	NA	TRBJ1-5	TRBV6-1	13	TGTGCCAGCAGTGACACACCGAATCAGCCCCAGCATTTT	CASSDTPNQPQHF
NA	few	TRBJ2-7	TRBV9	13	TGTGCCAGCAGCCACAATAGCAACTACGAGCAGTACTTC	CASSHNSNYEQYF
NA	NA	TRBJ1-1	TRBV19	18	TGTGCCAGTAGTACCCCCGTTAGGGGGTACGAACCGGACACTGAAGCTTTCTTT	CASSTPVRGYEPDTEAFF
NA	NA	TRBJ2-3	TRBV9	15	TGTGCAGGAGTCACCCCCCCGCGGGCGGGAGATACGCAGTATTTT	CAGVTPPRAGDTQYF
NA	few	TRBJ2-5	TRBV24-1	17	TGTGCCCCCTTTAGGTGGGCAGGCCCTGCGAAAAGAGAGACCCAGTACTTC	CAPFRWAGPAKRETQYF
TRBD1	NA	TRBJ1-1	TRBV5-1	15	TGCGCCAGCAGCCATCAACAGGGGGGAAACACTGAAGCTTTCTTT	CASSHQQGGNTEAFF
NA	NA	TRBJ1-5	TRBV4-1	16	TGCGCCAGCAGCCAAGATCCGAGGGGACTCAATCAGCCCCAGCATTTT	CASSQDPRGLNQPQHF
NA	NA	TRBJ2-1	TRBV7-9	13	TGTGCCAGCAACCCAGGAATACTGTATGAGCAGTTCTTC	CASNPGILYEQFF
TRBD1	NA	TRBJ1-2	TRBV5-1	15	TGCGCCAGCAGCAAACAGGGGGCCAATGGCTATGGCTACACCTTC	CASSKQGANGYGYTF
NA	once	TRBJ2-4	TRBV19	14	TGTGCCAGTAACGAGGGCCGTCTCCAAAACATTCAGTACTTC	CASNEGRLQNIQYF
TRBD1	once	TRBJ2-7	TRBV11-2	13	TGTGCCAGCAGCTTCAGGGGGTTCTACGAGCAGTACTTC	CASSFRGFYEQYF
NA	NA	TRBJ1-2	TRBV6-5	14	TGTGCCAGCAGGGGACACGCCGGGTATAATGGCTACACCTTC	CASRGHAGYNGYTF
NA	NA	TRBJ2-4	TRBV9	15	TGTGCCAGCAGCCCTACAGGGTCCGCCAAAAACATTCAGTACTTC	CASSPTGSAKNIQYF
NA	NA	TRBJ1-1	TRBV7-9	15	TGTGCCAGCAGCCTACATACCCGGGGGAACACTGAAGCTTTCTTT	CASSLHTRGNTEAFF
NA	NA	TRBJ2-6	TRBV6-5	13	TGTTCCACGGAGTCGTCTGGGGCCAACGTCCTGACTTTC	CSTESSGANVLTF
TRBD2	NA	TRBJ2-5	TRBV4-2	12	TGTGCCAGCAGCCAAGGTAGCGGGTCCCAGTACTTC	CASSQGSGSQYF
NA	NA	TRBJ2-5	TRBV7-2	14	TGTGCCAGCAGCTTGGCCGGGAATCAAGAGACCCAGTACTTC	CASSLAGNQETQYF
TRBD1	NA	TRBJ1-2	TRBV24-1	17	TGTGCCACCAGTGACTATGCGCGACAGGGAGCTAACTATGGCTACACCTTC	CATSDYARQGANYGYTF
NA	NA	TRBJ1-1	TRBV7-3	13	TGTGCCAGCAGCTTCAGGGGAATCACTGAAGCTTTCTTT	CASSFRGITEAFF
NA	NA	TRBJ1-6	TRBV19	15	TGTGCCAGTAGTATAGGAGGGAGGACCAATTCACCCCTCCACTTT	CASSIGGRTNSPLHF
TRBD2	NA	TRBJ2-7	TRBV7-2	16	TGTGCCAGCAGCTTTAGCGGGGGGACCGGGTATGGGGAGCAGTACTTC	CASSFSGGTGYGEQYF
NA	NA	TRBJ1-1	TRBV14	17	TGTGCCAGCAGCCTCATAACCGCGCGGGGGGCAGTTGCTGAAGCTTTCTTT	CASSLITARGAVAEAFF
NA	NA	TRBJ1-1	TRBV20-1	13	TGCAGTGCAAGTAGGGGCAGACCCACTGAAGCTTTCTTT	CSASRGRPTEAFF
NA	NA	TRBJ2-5	TRBV18	14	TGTGCCAGCTCACCACCGGAGGGTTCGGAGACCCAGTACTTC	CASSPPEGSETQYF
NA	NA	TRBJ1-1	TRBV18	11	TGTGCCAGCTCACCGGCAGGGGAAGCTTTCTTT	CASSPAGEAFF
NA	NA	TRBJ1-6	TRBV18	13	TGTGCCAGCTCAGGGGAGAGAGATTCACCCCTCCACTTT	CASSGERDSPLHF
TRBD1	NA	TRBJ1-2	TRBV5-1	18	TGCGCCAGCAGCCTTACCGGGACAGCAGTCCAAGCTAACTATGGCTACACCTTC	CASSLTGTAVQANYGYTF
NA	NA	TRBJ1-5	TRBV9	19	TGTGCCAGCAGCGTAGATCGTACCAGGGGATCGACAGAAAATCAGCCCCAGCATTTT	CASSVDRTRGSTENQPQHF
NA	NA	TRBJ2-3	TRBV5-6	16	TGTGCCAGCAGCTTGGCCTTCGGCGGTACCACAGATACGCAGTATTTT	CASSLAFGGTTDTQYF
NA	NA	TRBJ1-1	TRBV4-1	17	TGCGCCAGCAGCCAAGGACCGAACCGGGGAGGTGGCACTGAAGCTTTCTTT	CASSQGPNRGGGTEAFF
NA	many	TRBJ2-7	TRBV7-8	13	TGTGCCAGCAGCTCCGACAATGGATACGAGCAGTACTTC	CASSSDNGYEQYF
TRBD2	once	TRBJ2-3	TRBV4-3	15	TGCGCCAGCAGCCAAGATAGCGGGCCCACAGATACGCAGTATTTT	CASSQDSGPTDTQYF
NA	NA	TRBJ1-6	TRBV18	13	TGTGCCAGCTCACCCGCAGGGGATTCACCCCTCCACTTT	CASSPAGDSPLHF
NA	NA	TRBJ1-2	TRBV30	13	TGTGCCTGGAGTGCCACAGATCCTTATGGCTACACCTTC	CAWSATDPYGYTF
TRBD2	NA	TRBJ2-1	TRBV7-9	14	TGTGCCAGCGCATTACTAGCGGGGAACAATGAGCAGTTCTTC	CASALLAGNNEQFF
TRBD1	NA	TRBJ1-2	TRBV19	15	TGTGCCAGTAACCCCAGGGGGACCATAAACTATGGCTACACCTTC	CASNPRGTINYGYTF
TRBD2	NA	TRBJ2-7	TRBV6-1	15	TGTGCCAGCAGTGAAGCGGGGGGGAGCTCCTACGAGCAGTACTTC	CASSEAGGSSYEQYF
TRBD2	NA	TRBJ2-3	TRBV4-1	17	TGCGCCAGCAGCCAAGTTCTAGCGGGGGGGCTGCTGGATACGCAGTATTTT	CASSQVLAGGLLDTQYF
NA	few	TRBJ1-1	TRBV7-3	14	TGTGCCAGCAGCTTAAGGGCTGTGAACACTGAAGCTTTCTTT	CASSLRAVNTEAFF
NA	NA	TRBJ2-5	TRBV9	15	TGTGCCAGCAGCGTTGGCGGGGGCCACCAAGAGACCCAGTACTTC	CASSVGGGHQETQYF
NA	NA	TRBJ1-1	TRBV28	12	TGTGCCAGCAGCCCCCAGGGTGTGGAAGCTTTCTTT	CASSPQGVEAFF
NA	NA	TRBJ1-3	TRBV24-1	15	TGTGCCACCATGTGGCAGGGCAACCCTGGAAACACCATATATTTT	CATMWQGNPGNTIYF
TRBD2	NA	TRBJ2-7	TRBV2	14	TGTGCCAGCAGTGACGGGGGGAACTCCTACGAGCAGTACTTC	CASSDGGNSYEQYF
TRBD2	NA	TRBJ2-3	TRBV9	16	TGTGCCAGCAGCGGTATAGCGGGGGGGCTATCAGATACGCAGTATTTT	CASSGIAGGLSDTQYF
NA	NA	TRBJ1-1	TRBV10-1	16	TGCGCCAGCAGTGAGTCGAGACAGACCATGAACACTGAAGCTTTCTTT	CASSESRQTMNTEAFF
NA	few	TRBJ1-1	TRBV7-9	12	TGTGCCAGCAGCCCCGGTTCTGCTAGGGCTTTCTTT	CASSPGSARAFF
NA	few	TRBJ1-4	TRBV9	14	TGTGCCAGCAGCGTCGGGACACCTGATGAAAAACTGTTTTTT	CASSVGTPDEKLFF
NA	NA	TRBJ1-5	TRBV7-8	14	TGTGCCAGCAGCTTGGACAGAAACAATCAGCCCCAGCATTTT	CASSLDRNNQPQHF
NA	NA	TRBJ2-7	TRBV21-1	13	TGTGCCAGCAGCAGGGAGGGCTCCTACGAGCAGTACTTC	CASSREGSYEQYF
NA	NA	TRBJ1-5	TRBV19	14	TGTGCCAGTAGTATAGATCGTCAGGATCGGCCCCAGCATTTT	CASSIDRQDRPQHF